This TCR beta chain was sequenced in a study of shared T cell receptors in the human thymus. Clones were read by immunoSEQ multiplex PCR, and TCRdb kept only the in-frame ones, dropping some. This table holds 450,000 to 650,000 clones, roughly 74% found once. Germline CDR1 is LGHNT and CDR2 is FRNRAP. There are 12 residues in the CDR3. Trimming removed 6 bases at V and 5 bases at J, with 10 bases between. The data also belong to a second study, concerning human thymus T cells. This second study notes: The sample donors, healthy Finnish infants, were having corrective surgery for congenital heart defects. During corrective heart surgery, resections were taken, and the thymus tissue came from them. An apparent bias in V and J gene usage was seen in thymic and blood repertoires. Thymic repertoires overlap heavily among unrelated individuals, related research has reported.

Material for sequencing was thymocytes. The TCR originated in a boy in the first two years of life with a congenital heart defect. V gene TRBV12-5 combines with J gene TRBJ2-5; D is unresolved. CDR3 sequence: CASGLVGETQYF. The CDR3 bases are TGTGCTAGTGGCCTTGTTGGCGAGACCCAGTACTTC.